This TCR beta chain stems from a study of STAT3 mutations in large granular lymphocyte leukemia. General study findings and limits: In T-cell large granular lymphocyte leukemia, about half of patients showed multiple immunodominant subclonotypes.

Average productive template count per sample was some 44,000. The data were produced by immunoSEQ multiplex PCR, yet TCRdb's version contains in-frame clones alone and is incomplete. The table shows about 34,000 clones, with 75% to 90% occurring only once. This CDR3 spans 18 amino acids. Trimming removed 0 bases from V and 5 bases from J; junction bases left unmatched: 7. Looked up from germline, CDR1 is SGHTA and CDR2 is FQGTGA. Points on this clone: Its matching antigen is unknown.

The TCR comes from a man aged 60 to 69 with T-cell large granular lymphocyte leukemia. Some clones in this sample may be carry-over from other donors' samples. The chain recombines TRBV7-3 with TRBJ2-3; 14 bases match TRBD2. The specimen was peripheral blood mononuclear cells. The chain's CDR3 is CASSLTGGLAGVLDTQYF. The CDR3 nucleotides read TGTGCCAGCAGCTTAACGGGGGGACTAGCGGGAGTATTAGATACGCAGTATTTT.